This T cell receptor beta chain was captured by sequencing in a study of T cell responses to AZD1222 COVID-19 vaccine. Method: immunoSEQ multiplex PCR; TCRdb's copy keeps in-frame clones and lacks some. The table lists fewer than 200,000 clones, about 88% of them singletons, with roughly 1.7% in the top ten. This CDR3 comprises 14 residues. The germline gives CDR1 GTSNPN, CDR2 SVGIG (reference sequence). The germline V and J ends were trimmed by 2 bases and 1 base, with 10 bases remaining between them. This chain links TRBV30 with TRBJ2-3, with D perhaps assigned TRBD1 or TRBD2 (5 bases each). Material: peripheral blood, obtained on day 0 of AZD1222 vaccination. The receptor was derived from an adult in good health. This CDR3 reads CAWSSLGGTDTQYF. The CDR3 DNA follows: TGTGCCTGGAGTTCCCTGGGGGGCACAGATACGCAGTATTTT.